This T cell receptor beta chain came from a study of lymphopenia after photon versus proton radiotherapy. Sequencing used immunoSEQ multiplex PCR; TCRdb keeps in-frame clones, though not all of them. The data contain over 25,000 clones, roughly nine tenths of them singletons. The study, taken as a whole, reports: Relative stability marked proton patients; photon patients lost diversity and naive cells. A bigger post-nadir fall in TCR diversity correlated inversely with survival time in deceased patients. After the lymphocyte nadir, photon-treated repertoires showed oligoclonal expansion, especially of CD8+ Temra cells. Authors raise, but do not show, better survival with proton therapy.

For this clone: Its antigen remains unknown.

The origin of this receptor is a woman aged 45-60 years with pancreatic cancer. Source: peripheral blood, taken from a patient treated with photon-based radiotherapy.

The CDR3 region has the DNA TGTGCCAGCAGTAGATTGACTAGCGGGATAAATACGCAGTATTTT. It specifies CASSRLTSGINTQYF. The chain has TRBV27 and TRBJ2-3; TRBD2 matches at 11 bases. With 5 bases clipped from V and 7 bases from J, the junction kept 8 bases outside the gene matches. The CDR3 consists of 15 residues. Germline V gene lookup returns CDR1 MNHEY and CDR2 SMNVEV (reference sequence).